These 8 T cell receptor beta chains were sequenced from one sample in a study of regulatory T cells in long-lasting Graves disease (dated by TCRdb to 2020 to 2022). Library preparation was by multiplex PCR. Sequencer: Illumina HiSeq 4000. CDR3 regions were amplified by Arm-PCR with iRepertoire HTBI primers to construct TCR beta libraries. Starting from the raw public reads, TCRdb applied fastp trimming at Q25, assembled clones with MiXCR and retained in-frame beta chains. Every distinct CDR3 protein forms one entry, paired with its most common genes and DNA. This sample is represented by approximately 480,000 distinct CDR3 sequences; roughly 17% of them were singletons. Jointly, the top ten make up over 9% of the sample. The sample's time point label is to be understood as: newly diagnosed GD, antithyroid drugs for less than 3 months. For both TCR sequencing and RNA sequencing, RNA was extracted from PBMCs using TRIzol.

Separately, the same data were catalogued under a study of T cells in Graves' hyperthyroidism and ophthalmopathy.

Material: peripheral blood mononuclear cells (PBMCs), obtained at new diagnosis, from a patient treated with antithyroid drugs. The receptors originated from a man aged 40-50 years with Graves disease. Donor details come from another sample of the same person, matched by shared clones.

This clonotype came up many times. V and J are TRBV2 and TRBJ2-1; 7 bases are shared with TRBD1. The CDR3 contains 14 residues. V gave up 8 bases and J gave up 2 bases; unmatched junction bases: 6. CDR1 is SNHLY, CDR2 FYNNEI, per germline. The CDR3 region is CASRDTGAYNEQFF. The CDR3 nucleotides are TGTGCCAGCCGAGACACAGGGGCCTACAATGAGCAGTTCTTC.

This clonotype was counted only a few times. A read error may produce the germline difference seen at one junction end. The chain uses TRBV20-1 and TRBJ1-1, with D perhaps matching TRBD1 (5 bases). CDR3 size: 14 residues. From germline, CDR1 is DFQATT and CDR2 SNEGSKA (reference sequence). In nucleotides, the CDR3 is TGCAGTGCTAGAGGGGGCCAGGGAAACACTGAAGCCTTCTTT. Its protein is CSARGGQGNTEAFF.

There are many counts of this clonotype. The J gene is TRBJ2-1, the V gene TRBV12-5; TRBD1 matches at 9 bases. The V gene's germline CDR1 is LGHNT and CDR2 FRNRAP. The CDR3 is 14 amino acids. J gave up 5 bases and V 5 bases, and 4 bases lay outside the gene matches. The CDR3 DNA reads TGTGCTAGTGGTCCGAGACAGGGGGACAATGAGCAGTTCTTC. Its protein product is CASGPRQGDNEQFF. Complete variable domain (other parts from reference TRBV12-5 and TRBJ2-1): DARVTQTPRHKVTEMGQEVTMRCQPILGHNTVFWYRQTMMQGLELLAYFRNRAPLDDSGMPKDRFSAEMPDATLATLKIQPSEPRDSAVYFCASGPRQGDNEQFFGPGTRLTVL.

This clonotype occurred a few times. The gene calls are TRBV3-1 and TRBJ2-7; 11 nucleotides line up with TRBD2. Trimming removed 2 bases from V and 7 bases from J; junction bases left unmatched: 7. Germline V gives CDR1 LGHDT, CDR2 YNNKEL (reference sequence). This CDR3 comprises 15 residues. CDR3 protein: CASSQIAGGPREQYF. CDR3 sequence (DNA): TGTGCCAGCAGCCAAATAGCGGGAGGGCCGAGGGAGCAGTACTTC.

This clonotype was observed a few times. A much larger clonotype is one base distant, so this may be a read error. The rearrangement links TRBV11-3 to TRBJ2-3; the D gene is possibly TRBD2 (6 bases). The DNA end is a closer match to TRBJ2-1, so the J assignment may be wrong. Germline V gives CDR1 SGHNT, CDR2 YENEEA. CDR3 length: 13 amino acids. Here the CDR3 reads CASSLDTRGEQFF. The CDR3 DNA reads TGTGCCAGCAGCTTAGATACGCGGGGAGAGCAGTTCTTC.

This clonotype has a count of ten or more. DNA for the CDR3: TGTGCCAGCAGCGCTACTAGCGGTCAAGAGACCCAGTACTTC. Its translation: CASSATSGQETQYF. The J gene is TRBJ2-5, the V gene TRBV28, with 8 bases aligning to TRBD2. The CDR3 consists of 14 residues. Germline V CDR1 and CDR2: MDHEN, SYDVKM. The V and J ends lost 6 bases and 2 bases, in that order; junction bases with no gene match: 5. Using reference TRBV28 and TRBJ2-5 for the parts outside the CDR3, the full variable domain is DVKVTQSSRYLVKRTGEKVFLECVQDMDHENMFWYRQDPGLGLRLIYFSYDVKMKEKGDIPEGYSVSREKKERFSLILESASTNQTSMYLCASSATSGQETQYFGPGTRLLVL.

This clonotype was counted at least ten times. The chain combines TRBV30 with TRBJ1-6; TRBD1 agrees at 7 bases. The V gene's germline CDR1 is GTSNPN and CDR2 SVGIG (reference sequence). The V and J ends lost 4 bases and 13 bases, in that order; junction bases with no gene match: 7. The CDR3 contains 12 residues. The CDR3 sequence: CAWTRTRGPLHF. CDR3 in DNA: TGTGCCTGGACCCGGACCAGGGGGCCCCTCCACTTT.

The chain combines TRBV28 with TRBJ2-2; 8 bases are shared with TRBD1. The CDR3 covers 15 residues. Trimming at V came to 3 bases and at J to 5 bases, leaving 5 bases not matched to a gene. CDR1 is MDHEN, CDR2 SYDVKM, per germline. The CDR3 loop is CASSFSGTGTGELFF. DNA of the CDR3: TGTGCCAGCAGTTTCTCCGGGACAGGAACCGGGGAGCTGTTTTTT. The variable domain in full, with the rest retrieved from reference TRBV28 and TRBJ2-2, is DVKVTQSSRYLVKRTGEKVFLECVQDMDHENMFWYRQDPGLGLRLIYFSYDVKMKEKGDIPEGYSVSREKKERFSLILESASTNQTSMYLCASSFSGTGTGELFFGEGSRLTVL.